This T cell receptor (beta chain) was obtained from a study of CD8 T cells in Susac syndrome (dated by TCRdb to the late 2010s). Broadly, across the study: Of the Susac syndrome patients who were sequenced, about eight were in clinical remission while 5 or 6 had clinically active disease. The study used repertoire sequencing to test whether antigen drove CD8+ T cell activation and differentiation in Susac syndrome. At the time of blood withdrawal, Susac syndrome patients were either therapy-naive, taking corticosteroids (with some also receiving IVIg), or on IVIg alone. What the study reported, not specific to this receptor: The study acknowledged that relatively few individuals were included in the TCR sequencing and HLA analysis. In the CD4+ T cell repertoire of Susac syndrome patients, clonal expansion was not detected.

Peripheral blood CD8+ and CD4+ T cells from healthy donors, Susac syndrome patients and multiple sclerosis patients were profiled by high-throughput TCR beta sequencing. Susac syndrome patients met recently defined diagnostic criteria for definite or probable disease. Bulk CD8+ and CD4+ T cells were purified magnetically by negative isolation, whereas CD8+ TEMRA cells were enriched by FACS. Blood was collected in EDTA tubes and processed within 24 hours, with PBMCs isolated through density gradient centrifugation. PBMCs destined for TCR sequencing were cryopreserved in liquid nitrogen and later thawed in a 37 °C water bath. A purity of at least 90% was achieved for sorted or isolated CD4+, CD8+ and CD8+ TEMRA cells. RNA was extracted using the RNeasy kit, and roughly 0.45 to 1 microgram was reverse transcribed with random hexamers. TCR beta CDR3 regions were amplified with the immunoSEQ multiplex PCR assay covering 54 Vbeta and 13 Jbeta segments. To correct PCR amplification bias, a synthetic template baseline was used for both primer optimization and computational correction. Under the source paper's analysis protocol: Only productive sequences were kept, with reads annotated to V, D and J genes according to IMGT and analyzed in immunoSEQ Analyzer. Clonality was calculated as one minus the Shannon entropy normalized by log2 of the number of productive unique sequences. Public and private clones were assessed among the 100 most prevalent clones of each patient and control. Susac-specific clones were defined as absent from healthy and MS cohorts, 1052 published viral clones and other ImmuneACCESS disease sequences. The public sequencing data were trimmed at Q25 with fastp and processed into clonotypes with MiXCR by TCRdb, which kept only in-frame beta chains. All rows with the same CDR3 protein become a single entry with the most common DNA and genes. The V and J calls and clone size are TCRdb's, not the authors'. Across this sample there are about 180,000 distinct CDR3 sequences, with over 90% seen only once. The ten top clones hold 0.099% of the sample.

There are 14 amino acids in the CDR3, from cysteine to phenylalanine inclusive. The DNA shown is the 42-base CDR3, in frame from base 1. The V end loses 1 base and the J end loses 4 bases, and a stretch of 10 bases separates them. Note on this clonotype: Its antigen is still unknown. The input lacks base qualities; no much larger clone sits a single base away.

The TCR was taken from a human donor with Susac syndrome. Sequenced: CD4+ T cells from PBMCs. The chain couples TRBV12-3 or TRBV12-4 to TRBJ1-1; no D segment can be confidently identified. The nucleotides read TGTGCCAGCAGTTTAGGAGTGGGGAGCACTGAAGCTTTCTTT. It codes for CASSLGVGSTEAFF.